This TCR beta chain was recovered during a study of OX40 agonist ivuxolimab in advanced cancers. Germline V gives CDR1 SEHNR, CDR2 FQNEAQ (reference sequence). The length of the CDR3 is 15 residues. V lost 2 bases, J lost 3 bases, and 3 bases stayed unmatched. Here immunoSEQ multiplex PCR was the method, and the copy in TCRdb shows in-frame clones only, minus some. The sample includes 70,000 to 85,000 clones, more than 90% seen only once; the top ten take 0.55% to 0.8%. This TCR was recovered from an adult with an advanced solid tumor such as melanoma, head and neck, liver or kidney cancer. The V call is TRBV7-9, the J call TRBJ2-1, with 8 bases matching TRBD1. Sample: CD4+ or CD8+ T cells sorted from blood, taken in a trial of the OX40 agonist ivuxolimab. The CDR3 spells CASSLNDRGYNEQFF. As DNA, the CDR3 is TGTGCCAGCAGCTTAAATGACAGGGGCTACAATGAGCAGTTCTTC.